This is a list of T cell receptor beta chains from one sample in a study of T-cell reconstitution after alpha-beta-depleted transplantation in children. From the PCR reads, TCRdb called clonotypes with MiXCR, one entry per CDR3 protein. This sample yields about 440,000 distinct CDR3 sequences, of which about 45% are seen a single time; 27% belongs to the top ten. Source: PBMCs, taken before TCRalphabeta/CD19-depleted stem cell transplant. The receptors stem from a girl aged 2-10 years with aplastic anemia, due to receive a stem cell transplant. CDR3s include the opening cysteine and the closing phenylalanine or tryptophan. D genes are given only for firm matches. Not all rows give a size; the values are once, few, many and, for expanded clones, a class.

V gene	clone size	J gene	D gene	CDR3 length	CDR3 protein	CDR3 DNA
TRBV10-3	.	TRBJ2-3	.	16	CAISESPGTSTDTQYF	TGTGCCATCAGTGAGTCTCCCGGGACTAGCACAGATACGCAGTATTTT
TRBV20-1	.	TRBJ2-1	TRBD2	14	CSASPSGSIYEQFF	TGCAGTGCGAGCCCTAGCGGGAGCATCTATGAGCAGTTCTTC
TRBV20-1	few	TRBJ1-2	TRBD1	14	CSAAGTGGKNGYTF	TGCAGTGCGGCCGGGACAGGGGGCAAGAATGGCTACACCTTC
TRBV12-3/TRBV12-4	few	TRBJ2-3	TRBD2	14	CASSLREPADTQYF	TGTGCCAGCAGTTTGCGGGAGCCGGCAGATACGCAGTATTTT
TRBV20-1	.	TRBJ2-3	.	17	CSALYGDEGGPPDTQYF	TGCAGTGCTCTCTATGGTGATGAGGGGGGGCCGCCAGATACGCAGTATTTT
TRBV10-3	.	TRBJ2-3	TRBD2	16	CAISDRSGRARDTQYF	TGTGCCATCAGTGACCGTAGCGGGAGGGCCCGAGATACGCAGTATTTT
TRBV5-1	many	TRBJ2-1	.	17	CASSLALPGKAGNEQFF	TGCGCCAGCAGCTTGGCCCTACCCGGGAAAGCGGGCAATGAGCAGTTCTTC
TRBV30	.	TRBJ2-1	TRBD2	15	CAWTKNSGRAGLQFF	TGTGCCTGGACCAAAAATAGCGGGAGGGCCGGTCTGCAGTTCTTC
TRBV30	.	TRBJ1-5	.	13	CAWAMSSNQPQHF	TGTGCCTGGGCTATGTCAAGCAATCAGCCCCAGCATTTT
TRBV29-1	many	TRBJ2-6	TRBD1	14	CSVEDREEANVLTF	TGCAGCGTAGAGGACAGGGAGGAGGCCAACGTCCTGACTTTC
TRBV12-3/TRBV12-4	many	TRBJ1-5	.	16	CASSSGGRYSNQPQHF	TGTGCCAGCAGTTCGGGGGGGAGGTATAGCAATCAGCCCCAGCATTTT
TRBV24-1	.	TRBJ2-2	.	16	CATSTTLGRRTGELFF	TGTGCCACCAGCACCACTCTTGGCAGGCGCACCGGGGAGCTGTTTTTT
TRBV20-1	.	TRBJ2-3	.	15	CSARDWRATTDTQYF	TGCAGTGCTAGAGATTGGCGGGCAACAACAGATACGCAGTATTTT
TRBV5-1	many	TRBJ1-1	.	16	CASSLSEGRVNTEAFF	TGCGCCAGCAGCTTGAGTGAGGGGAGGGTAAACACTGAAGCTTTCTTT
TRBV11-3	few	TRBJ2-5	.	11	CASSKDETQYF	TGTGCCAGCAGCAAAGACGAGACCCAGTACTTC
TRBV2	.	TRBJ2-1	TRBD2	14	CASSWGTSYNEQFF	TGTGCCAGCAGTTGGGGGACTAGTTACAATGAGCAGTTCTTC
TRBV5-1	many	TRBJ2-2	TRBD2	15	CASADNSGITGELFF	TGCGCCAGTGCAGATAATAGCGGGATCACCGGGGAGCTGTTTTTT
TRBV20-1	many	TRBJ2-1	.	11	CSAGAVIAQFF	TGCAGTGCTGGCGCAGTGATTGCGCAGTTCTTC
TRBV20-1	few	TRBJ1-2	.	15	CSASDLRDVNYGYTF	TGCAGTGCTAGCGACCTCAGGGATGTGAACTATGGCTACACCTTC
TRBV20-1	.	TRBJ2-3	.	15	CSASPLVKNTDTQYF	TGCAGTGCTAGCCCCCTGGTCAAAAACACAGATACGCAGTATTTT
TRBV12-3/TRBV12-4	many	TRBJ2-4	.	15	CASSLWLLAKNIQYF	TGTGCCAGCAGTTTGTGGCTCTTAGCCAAAAACATTCAGTACTTC
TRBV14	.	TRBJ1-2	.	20	CASSQDYGGQSRGFHYGYTF	TGTGCCAGCAGCCAAGATTACGGAGGACAGAGCCGAGGGTTTCACTATGGCTACACCTTC
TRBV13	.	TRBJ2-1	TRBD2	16	CASSFLAGEAYNEQFF	TGTGCCAGCAGCTTCTTAGCGGGGGAAGCTTACAATGAGCAGTTCTTC
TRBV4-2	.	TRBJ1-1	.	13	CASSLRRKEGAFF	TGTGCCAGCAGCCTCCGGAGAAAGGAGGGAGCTTTCTTT
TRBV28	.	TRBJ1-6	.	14	CASSLLGLDSPLHF	TGTGCCAGCAGTTTATTGGGGTTGGATTCACCCCTCCACTTT
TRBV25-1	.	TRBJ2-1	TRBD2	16	CAGSETSGRNYNEQFF	TGTGCCGGCAGTGAGACTAGCGGGAGAAACTACAATGAGCAGTTCTTC
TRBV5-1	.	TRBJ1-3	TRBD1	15	CASSLETGDGNTIYF	TGCGCCAGCAGCTTGGAGACAGGGGATGGAAACACCATATATTTT
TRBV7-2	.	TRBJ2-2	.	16	CASSLAGMTATGELFF	TGTGCCAGCAGCTTAGCAGGGATGACTGCGACCGGGGAGCTGTTTTTT
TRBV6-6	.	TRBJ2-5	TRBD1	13	CASSPGGRKTQYF	TGTGCCAGCAGTCCAGGGGGACGGAAGACCCAGTACTTC
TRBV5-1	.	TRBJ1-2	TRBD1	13	CASSVDRAWDYTF	TGCGCCAGCAGCGTGGACAGGGCATGGGACTACACCTTC
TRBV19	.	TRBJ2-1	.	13	CASRIDPLGWQFF	TGTGCCAGTAGAATAGACCCCCTCGGATGGCAGTTCTTC
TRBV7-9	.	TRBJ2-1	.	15	CASSKEGRFYNEQFF	TGTGCCAGCAGCAAAGAGGGGCGGTTCTACAATGAGCAGTTCTTC
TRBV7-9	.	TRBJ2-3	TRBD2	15	CASSARDGREDTQYF	TGTGCCAGCAGCGCCCGGGACGGGAGGGAAGATACGCAGTATTTT
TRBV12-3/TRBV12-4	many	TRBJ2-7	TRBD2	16	CASSDRGTSGRYEQYF	TGTGCCAGCAGCGACCGAGGGACTAGCGGGAGGTACGAGCAGTACTTC
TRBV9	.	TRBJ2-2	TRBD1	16	CASSAPWTGNTGELFF	TGTGCCAGCAGCGCCCCATGGACAGGGAACACCGGGGAGCTGTTTTTT
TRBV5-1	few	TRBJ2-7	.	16	CASSLIGGSNSYEQYF	TGCGCCAGCAGCTTGATTGGGGGATCAAACTCCTACGAGCAGTACTTC
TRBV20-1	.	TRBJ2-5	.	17	CSARDMAGALYQETQYF	TGCAGTGCTAGAGATATGGCAGGGGCCTTGTACCAAGAGACCCAGTACTTC
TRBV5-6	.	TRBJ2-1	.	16	CASSSFARALNDEQFF	TGTGCCAGCAGCTCTTTCGCCCGGGCACTGAACGATGAGCAGTTCTTC
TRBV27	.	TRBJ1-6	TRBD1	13	CASTGQGSSPLHF	TGTGCCAGCACTGGACAGGGCTCATCACCCCTCCACTTT
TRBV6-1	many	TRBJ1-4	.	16	CASSAITGIGNEKLFF	TGTGCCAGCAGTGCGATTACAGGGATCGGCAATGAAAAACTGTTTTTT
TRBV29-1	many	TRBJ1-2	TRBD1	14	CSVGGGQGQNGYTF	TGCAGCGTTGGGGGGGGACAGGGACAAAATGGCTACACCTTC
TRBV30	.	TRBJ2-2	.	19	CAWSVGASSESPNTGELFF	TGTGCCTGGAGTGTAGGGGCCTCTTCAGAAAGCCCGAACACCGGGGAGCTGTTTTTT
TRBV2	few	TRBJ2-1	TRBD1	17	CASIRSAPDRAGNEQFF	TGTGCCAGCATCCGATCCGCGCCGGACAGGGCGGGGAATGAGCAGTTCTTC
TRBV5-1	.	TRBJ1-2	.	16	CASSPRGAGDPYGYTF	TGCGCCAGCAGCCCTCGTGGTGCAGGGGACCCCTATGGCTACACCTTC
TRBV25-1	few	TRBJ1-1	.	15	CASTRGYLGATEAFF	TGTGCCAGCACAAGAGGGTACTTGGGGGCCACTGAAGCTTTCTTT
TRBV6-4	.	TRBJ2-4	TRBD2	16	CASIRAGAIAKNIQYF	TGTGCCAGCATTCGAGCGGGAGCCATAGCCAAAAACATTCAGTACTTC
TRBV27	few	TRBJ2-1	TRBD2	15	CASSPGLAGEGEQFF	TGTGCCAGCAGTCCCGGACTAGCGGGAGAGGGTGAGCAGTTCTTC
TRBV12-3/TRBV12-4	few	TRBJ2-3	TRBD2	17	CASSFSLAGGSTDTQYF	TGTGCCAGCAGTTTCTCCCTGGCGGGAGGAAGCACAGATACGCAGTATTTT